Shown below are 18 T cell receptor beta chains from a single sample sequenced in a study of brain T cells in children with intractable seizures. Sequencing was performed with immunoSEQ multiplex PCR; in TCRdb, only in-frame clones are kept and a portion is missing. The repertoire consists of approximately 110,000 clones, with 85% to 95% occurring once and the leading ten covering more than 3%. The starting material was peripheral blood, obtained at surgery. The receptors originated from a boy under three years old with hemimegalencephaly and intractable seizures.

This clone was seen only once. The chain recombines TRBV6-2 or TRBV6-3 with TRBJ2-6; D remains ambiguous. There are 16 residues in the CDR3. Deletions cut 0 bases from V and 2 bases from J, with 8 bases between. Germline CDR1 MNHEY, CDR2 SVGEGT. CDR3 region: CASSYSGVAGANVLTF. The CDR3 DNA reads TGTGCCAGCAGTTACTCCGGCGTAGCTGGGGCCAACGTCCTGACTTTC.

The gene calls are TRBV4-1 and TRBJ2-1, with D possibly matching TRBD2 (5 bases). There are 16 residues in the CDR3. Per the germline V gene, CDR1 is MGHRA and CDR2 is YSYEKL. V lost 1 base, J lost 4 bases, and 14 bases lay in between. CDR3 residues: CASSQGEGAPYNEQFF. The CDR3 nucleotides read TGCGCCAGCAGCCAAGGCGAGGGTGCCCCTTACAATGAGCAGTTCTTC.

This chain joins TRBV9 and TRBJ2-3; a possible D gene is TRBD2 (6 bases). Germline V gives CDR1 SGDLS, CDR2 YYNGEE. V was pared by 3 bases and J by 0 bases, with 14 bases between. The CDR3 is made up of 16 amino acids. Here the CDR3 DNA reads TGTGCCAGCAGCGAGAGTTACCGGGGGAGCACAGATACGCAGTATTTT. As protein: CASSESYRGSTDTQYF.

This rearrangement joins TRBV13 to TRBJ2-5; 12 nucleotides agree with TRBD2. This CDR3 has 16 residues. With 5 bases clipped from V and 5 bases from J, the junction kept 9 bases outside the gene matches. CDR1 PRHDT and CDR2 FYEKMQ come from the germline V gene (reference sequence). In DNA form, the CDR3 reads TGTGCCAGCAGCCCTTCTAGCGGGAGGGAGTGGGAGACCCAGTACTTC. Translating it yields CASSPSSGREWETQYF. The complete variable domain, with remaining parts taken from reference TRBV13 and TRBJ2-5, reads AAGVIQSPRHLIKEKRETATLKCYPIPRHDTVYWYQQGPGQDPQFLISFYEKMQSDKGSIPDRFSAQQFSDYHSELNMSSLELGDSALYFCASSPSSGREWETQYFGPGTRLLVL.

The rearrangement uses TRBV5-6 and TRBJ2-7; the D gene is possibly TRBD2 (7 bases). Trimming took 5 bases from V and 1 from J, leaving 16 bases between them. The CDR3 has 15 residues. Germline assignment: CDR1 SGHDT and CDR2 YYEEEE. Here the CDR3 DNA reads TGTGCCAGCAGGGTGGAACAGGGAGGGTCCTACGAGCAGTACTTC. As protein: CASRVEQGGSYEQYF.

The rearrangement uses TRBV7-9 and TRBJ1-1; D remains unclear. This CDR3 is 13 amino acids long. CDR1 is SEHNR and CDR2 is FQNEAQ in the germline V gene (reference sequence). Trimming took off 1 base at V and 4 bases at J, with 7 bases between the two ends. The CDR3 loop is CASSLVSPTEAFF. The CDR3 bases are TGTGCCAGCAGCTTAGTCAGCCCCACTGAAGCTTTCTTT.

The chain has TRBV28 and TRBJ2-7; 12 positions agree with TRBD1. The CDR3 runs 15 residues. Germline V lookup: CDR1 MDHEN, CDR2 SYDVKM. The trim removed 3 bases at V and 4 bases at J, leaving 4 bases unmatched. The DNA for the CDR3 is TGTGCCAGCAGTTTTGGGACAGGGGGCTGGTACGAGCAGTACTTC. Protein product: CASSFGTGGWYEQYF.

This CDR3 is CASSPVRVETQYF. CDR3 nucleotide sequence: TGTGCCAGCAGTCCGGTGAGGGTTGAGACCCAGTACTTC. The V gene is TRBV6-5, the J gene TRBJ2-5; TRBD2 might be the D (5 bases). CDR1 MNHEY and CDR2 SVGAGI come from the germline V gene. The CDR3 sequence is 13 residues long. With 5 bases removed from V and 5 bases from J, the gap between germline ends came to 12 bases.

This rearrangement joins TRBV9 to TRBJ1-2, with TRBD1 as a possible D gene (5 bases). Germline CDR1 and CDR2: SGDLS and YYNGEE. Between the trimmed V and J ends, which lost 3 bases and 4 bases, there was a span of 10 bases. The CDR3 is 13 amino acids. DNA for the CDR3: TGTGCCAGCAGCGGGCGGGGACTCTATGGCTACACCTTC. It translates to CASSGRGLYGYTF.

The CDR3 nucleotides read TGTGCCAGCAGCGGAATACAGGGCATCTCCTACAATGAGCAGTTCTTC. Translating gives CASSGIQGISYNEQFF. V gene TRBV7-8 combines with J gene TRBJ2-1, with D maybe TRBD1 (6 bases). Germline-derived CDR1 and CDR2 are SGHVS and FQNEAQ. The CDR3 length is 16 residues. V was pared by 5 bases and J by 0 bases, with 14 bases between.

This chain links TRBV18 with TRBJ1-1; D unresolved. CDR1 is KGHSH, CDR2 LQKENI, per germline. The V and J ends lost 3 bases and 1 base respectively, with 6 bases between them. The CDR3 consists of 13 residues. For the CDR3, the DNA is TGTGCCAGCTCACCGAAGAGGAACACTGAAGCTTTCTTT. It specifies CASSPKRNTEAFF. The full variable domain, its missing parts supplied by reference TRBV18 and TRBJ1-1, is NAGVMQNPRHLVRRRGQEARLRCSPMKGHSHVYWYRQLPEEGLKFMVYLQKENIIDESGMPKERFSAEFPKEGPSILRIQQVVRGDSAAYFCASSPKRNTEAFFGQGTRLTVV.

This sequence joins TRBV6-5 and TRBJ2-1, with a possible D match to TRBD2 (5 bases). The CDR3 has 12 residues. Trimming left V 0 bases short and J 9 bases short, with 6 bases between. Germline V lookup: CDR1 MNHEY, CDR2 SVGAGI. DNA of the CDR3: TGTGCCAGCAGTTACTCCCGGGGTGAGCAGTTCTTC. Protein: CASSYSRGEQFF.

In this sample, this clone turned up once. This chain's CDR3 is CASSILAGGFGGSYNEQFF. CDR3 nucleotide sequence: TGTGCCAGCAGTATACTAGCGGGAGGGTTTGGGGGATCCTACAATGAGCAGTTCTTC. The chain carries TRBV28 and TRBJ2-1; TRBD2 aligns across 13 bases. The CDR3 is 19 residues long. V dropped 5 bases and J dropped 1; count of bases not matched to a gene: 11. Germline CDR1 reads MDHEN; CDR2 reads SYDVKM. The variable domain in full, with the rest retrieved from reference TRBV28 and TRBJ2-1, is DVKVTQSSRYLVKRTGEKVFLECVQDMDHENMFWYRQDPGLGLRLIYFSYDVKMKEKGDIPEGYSVSREKKERFSLILESASTNQTSMYLCASSILAGGFGGSYNEQFFGPGTRLTVL.

This clone was recorded once. The chain employs TRBV28 and TRBJ1-1; 10 bases are a match to TRBD1. Germline trimming cut 6 bases from V and 2 bases from J; bases unmatched to any gene: 3. Per the germline V gene, CDR1 is MDHEN and CDR2 is SYDVKM. This CDR3 contains 14 residues. DNA for the CDR3: TGTGCCAGCAGCCGACAGGGGGCTAACACTGAAGCTTTCTTT. Its protein product is CASSRQGANTEAFF.

In its sample, this clone was seen once. The rearrangement joins TRBV20-1 to TRBJ2-3; no clear D gene. With 6 bases removed from V and 2 bases from J, the gap between germline ends came to 12 bases. This CDR3 is 13 amino acids long. From germline, CDR1 is DFQATT and CDR2 SNEGSKA (reference sequence). The CDR3 is CSASNSATDTQYF. CDR3 nucleotides: TGCAGTGCCAGTAACAGCGCCACAGATACGCAGTATTTT.

This rearrangement joins TRBV30 to TRBJ2-1, with D hard to call. Germline V lookup: CDR1 GTSNPN, CDR2 SVGIG (reference sequence). Trimming removed 0 bases from V and 7 bases from J, with 4 bases in between. The CDR3 totals 11 residues. In nucleotides, the CDR3 is TGTGCCTGGAGTGTACGGAATGAGCAGTTCTTC. This translates into CAWSVRNEQFF.

In its sample, this clone was seen once. The chain combines TRBV27 with TRBJ1-2; D remains ambiguous. V was clipped by 5 bases and J by 8 bases, with 0 bases between them. The length of the CDR3 is 8 residues. Per germline, CDR1 MNHEY and CDR2 SMNVEV (reference sequence). The DNA of the CDR3 is TGTGCCAGCAGTGGCTACACCTTC. Translation: CASSGYTF.

J is TRBJ2-5 and V is TRBV24-1; D is uncertain. CDR3 size: 15 residues. The V gene lost 2 bases and the J gene lost 0 bases, with 9 bases spanning the gap. Germline assignment: CDR1 KGHDR and CDR2 SFDVKD. CDR3 residues: CATSDSAEYQETQYF. CDR3 sequence (DNA): TGTGCCACCAGTGATTCCGCTGAGTACCAAGAGACCCAGTACTTC.